These T cell receptor beta chains were read from a single sample in a study of PD-1 blockade in classical Hodgkin lymphoma. Method: immunoSEQ multiplex PCR; TCRdb's copy keeps in-frame clones and lacks some. This sample carries around 30,000 clones, roughly 90% of them seen once, and the ten largest clones take 0.3%. Here the sequenced sample was CD4+ T cells from blood, taken before the fourth cycle of nivolumab. The receptor source for this set is a human donor with classical Hodgkin lymphoma. The CDR3 runs from the conserved cysteine through the conserved F or W. Each record gives: clone size, CDR3 length, V gene, J gene, D gene, CDR3 DNA, CDR3 protein. A D gene is named only where the DNA matches it firmly. Some rows have no size entry. The others give once, few or many, or a class for an expanded clone.

size: NA; length: 15; V: TRBV6-5; J: TRBJ1-3; D: NA; DNA: TGTGCCAGCAGTTACTCGAGAGTACCTGGAAACACCATATATTTT; CDR3: CASSYSRVPGNTIYF
size: once; length: 14; V: TRBV5-1; J: TRBJ2-2; D: NA; DNA: TGCGCCAGCAGTGGGGGCTCGCACACCGGGGAGCTGTTTTTT; CDR3: CASSGGSHTGELFF
size: NA; length: 15; V: TRBV6-5; J: TRBJ2-7; D: TRBD2; DNA: TGTGCCAGCAGTTACACTAGCGGGAGCTCCTACGAGCAGTACTTC; CDR3: CASSYTSGSSYEQYF
size: NA; length: 16; V: TRBV27; J: TRBJ2-7; D: NA; DNA: TGTGCCAGCACCTTCCCAGCGGGAGACAGGGACTACGAGCAGTACTTC; CDR3: CASTFPAGDRDYEQYF
size: NA; length: 12; V: TRBV6-5; J: TRBJ1-2; D: TRBD1; DNA: TGTGCCAGCAGAAAACAGGGGTATGGCTACACCTTC; CDR3: CASRKQGYGYTF
size: NA; length: 14; V: TRBV6-5; J: TRBJ2-7; D: TRBD1; DNA: TGTGCCAGCAGTTTACCCGGGACAGCCTACGAGCAGTACTTC; CDR3: CASSLPGTAYEQYF
size: NA; length: 17; V: TRBV4-2; J: TRBJ2-2; D: TRBD1; DNA: TGTGCCAGCAGCCAAGGACAGGGCTCTTCGAACACCGGGGAGCTGTTTTTT; CDR3: CASSQGQGSSNTGELFF
size: NA; length: 13; V: TRBV5-4; J: TRBJ1-2; D: NA; DNA: TGTGCCAGCAGCTTTAACCTCGCGGCAGGCTACACCTTC; CDR3: CASSFNLAAGYTF
size: NA; length: 14; V: TRBV5-1; J: TRBJ2-5; D: NA; DNA: TGCGCCAGCAGCTTGGTTGGTGGCCAAGAGACCCAGTACTTC; CDR3: CASSLVGGQETQYF
size: NA; length: 13; V: TRBV30; J: TRBJ2-1; D: NA; DNA: TGTGCCTGGAGTAACGGGAGAGACGGTGAGCAGTTCTTC; CDR3: CAWSNGRDGEQFF
size: NA; length: 16; V: TRBV6-5; J: TRBJ2-7; D: TRBD2; DNA: TGTGCCAGCAGTTACACTGACCCATCGACTAGCGGGAGACAGTACTTC; CDR3: CASSYTDPSTSGRQYF
size: NA; length: 16; V: TRBV4-1; J: TRBJ2-2; D: NA; DNA: TGCGCCAGCAGCCAAGACCCTGGCAGGAACACCGGGGAGCTGTTTTTT; CDR3: CASSQDPGRNTGELFF
size: NA; length: 14; V: TRBV29-1; J: TRBJ2-7; D: NA; DNA: TGCAGCGTTGAAGATGATTGGGCAGGGCGGGAGCAGTACTTC; CDR3: CSVEDDWAGREQYF
size: NA; length: 13; V: TRBV25-1; J: TRBJ1-1; D: NA; DNA: TGTGCCAGCAGTGACTGGGGGAGAGCTGAAGCTTTCTTT; CDR3: CASSDWGRAEAFF
size: NA; length: 15; V: TRBV2; J: TRBJ2-5; D: NA; DNA: TGTGCCAGCAGTGATTTGGGCAAAACTCAGGAGACCCAGTACTTC; CDR3: CASSDLGKTQETQYF
size: NA; length: 20; V: TRBV21-1; J: TRBJ1-5; D: NA; DNA: TGTGCCAGCAGCAAAGCGCTGGGCAGGGCTTCATTACATAGCAATCAGCCCCAGCATTTT; CDR3: CASSKALGRASLHSNQPQHF
size: NA; length: 15; V: TRBV2; J: TRBJ2-5; D: NA; DNA: TGTGCCAGCACCCGGGACTGGGGCGGTGGAAAGACCCAGTACTTC; CDR3: CASTRDWGGGKTQYF
size: NA; length: 14; V: TRBV7-9; J: TRBJ1-1; D: TRBD1; DNA: TGTGCCAGCAGGGCCGGGACAGGGTACACTGAAGCTTTCTTT; CDR3: CASRAGTGYTEAFF
size: NA; length: 13; V: TRBV18; J: TRBJ1-1; D: TRBD1; DNA: TGTGCCAGCTCACCTGACAGGGGCTCTGAAGCTTTCTTT; CDR3: CASSPDRGSEAFF
size: NA; length: 16; V: TRBV15; J: TRBJ2-1; D: NA; DNA: TGTGCCACCAGCAGAGATTGGTTGGACGGGACCAATGAGCAGTTCTTC; CDR3: CATSRDWLDGTNEQFF
size: NA; length: 13; V: TRBV6-4; J: TRBJ2-7; D: TRBD2; DNA: TGTGCCAGCAGGACTAGCGTGTCCTACGAGCAGTACTTC; CDR3: CASRTSVSYEQYF
size: NA; length: 14; V: TRBV19; J: TRBJ2-7; D: NA; DNA: TGTGCCAGTAGTATAGGGAGGGCCTCCTACGAGCAGTACTTC; CDR3: CASSIGRASYEQYF
size: NA; length: 14; V: TRBV6-1; J: TRBJ2-7; D: NA; DNA: TGTGCCAGCAGTCCGACGGGTACCCACTACGAGCAGTACTTC; CDR3: CASSPTGTHYEQYF
size: NA; length: 15; V: TRBV5-4; J: TRBJ1-5; D: NA; DNA: TGTGCCTGGGCGGGACCCGAACACAACAATCAGCCCCAGCATTTT; CDR3: CAWAGPEHNNQPQHF
size: NA; length: 12; V: TRBV30; J: TRBJ2-1; D: NA; DNA: TGTGCCTGGAGTGGCAGGGGCAATGAGCAGTTCTTC; CDR3: CAWSGRGNEQFF
size: NA; length: 14; V: TRBV30; J: TRBJ2-7; D: NA; DNA: TGTGCCTGGAGTGTAAAGGGGATTTTTTACGAGCAGTACTTC; CDR3: CAWSVKGIFYEQYF
size: NA; length: 13; V: TRBV6-1; J: TRBJ1-4; D: NA; DNA: TGTGCCATCGGCTGGTTCGGAAATGAAAAACTGTTTTTT; CDR3: CAIGWFGNEKLFF
size: NA; length: 13; V: TRBV7-9; J: TRBJ2-1; D: NA; DNA: TGTGCCAGCAGCCCAGTTTTAGCTCGTGAGCAGTTCTTC; CDR3: CASSPVLAREQFF
size: medium-sized; length: 17; V: TRBV18; J: TRBJ2-1; D: TRBD2; DNA: TGTGCCAGCTCACCACTCCCCGGGACTAGCGGGAGAAATGAGCAGTTCTTC; CDR3: CASSPLPGTSGRNEQFF
size: NA; length: 12; V: TRBV6-5; J: TRBJ1-5; D: NA; DNA: TGTGCCAGCGCTTCGGGCAATCAGCCCCAGCATTTT; CDR3: CASASGNQPQHF
size: NA; length: 15; V: TRBV28; J: TRBJ2-4; D: NA; DNA: TGTGCCAGCAGGGTGGGGGCTCCTGCCAAAAACATTCAGTACTTC; CDR3: CASRVGAPAKNIQYF
size: NA; length: 11; V: TRBV6-1; J: TRBJ1-2; D: NA; DNA: TGTGCCAGCGAGGCGGGCTATGGCTACACCTTC; CDR3: CASEAGYGYTF
size: NA; length: 14; V: TRBV10-2; J: TRBJ2-1; D: NA; DNA: TGCGCCAGCAGCAGAGCGAGGGCCTACAATGAGCAGTTCTTC; CDR3: CASSRARAYNEQFF
size: NA; length: 16; V: TRBV5-6; J: TRBJ2-2; D: TRBD1; DNA: TGTGCCAGCAGCTTGTGGGCAGGGGGAAACACCGGGGAGCTGTTTTTT; CDR3: CASSLWAGGNTGELFF
size: NA; length: 14; V: TRBV30; J: TRBJ1-1; D: NA; DNA: TGTGCCTGGAGGAGGGGAGGGGTGAACACTGAAGCTTTCTTT; CDR3: CAWRRGGVNTEAFF
size: NA; length: 14; V: TRBV29-1; J: TRBJ2-5; D: TRBD2; DNA: TGCAGCGTTCAAAGAGGGACTAGTGTAGAGACCCAGTACTTC; CDR3: CSVQRGTSVETQYF
size: NA; length: 17; V: TRBV10-3; J: TRBJ1-2; D: NA; DNA: TGTGCCATCAGTGAGTCAATTTCGCCGGGACCCCGCCTTGGCTACACCTTC; CDR3: CAISESISPGPRLGYTF
size: NA; length: 17; V: TRBV12-5; J: TRBJ2-7; D: NA; DNA: TGTGCTAGTGGTTTGGTAATCACAGGAAAAAGCTCCTACGAGCAGTACTTC; CDR3: CASGLVITGKSSYEQYF
size: NA; length: 17; V: TRBV5-8; J: TRBJ1-6; D: TRBD1; DNA: TGTGCCAGCAGCATGGCCAGGGGGAGCTCCTATAATTCACCCCTCCACTTT; CDR3: CASSMARGSSYNSPLHF
size: NA; length: 14; V: TRBV6-5; J: TRBJ2-7; D: NA; DNA: TGTGCCAGCAGTTACTCGATTTCCACGTACGAGCAGTACTTC; CDR3: CASSYSISTYEQYF
size: NA; length: 16; V: TRBV19; J: TRBJ2-3; D: TRBD2; DNA: TGTGCCAGTAGTCGCCGGGAGGGCCCACACACAGATACGCAGTATTTT; CDR3: CASSRREGPHTDTQYF
size: NA; length: 15; V: TRBV5-4; J: TRBJ2-3; D: TRBD2; DNA: TGTGCCAGCAGCGTCTCGTTTTCCGGGAGGGATACGCAGTATTTT; CDR3: CASSVSFSGRDTQYF
size: NA; length: 13; V: TRBV27; J: TRBJ2-5; D: NA; DNA: TGTGCCAGCAGGGGACGGTCGAGGGAGACCCAGTACTTC; CDR3: CASRGRSRETQYF
size: NA; length: 13; V: TRBV28; J: TRBJ2-7; D: NA; DNA: TGTGCCAGCGGACTTAGCACCCCCTACGAGCAGTACTTC; CDR3: CASGLSTPYEQYF
size: NA; length: 15; V: TRBV7-2; J: TRBJ2-5; D: NA; DNA: TGTGCCAGCAGCTTAGCGGGAGTGATGCAAGAGACCCAGTACTTC; CDR3: CASSLAGVMQETQYF
size: NA; length: 15; V: TRBV28; J: TRBJ1-3; D: TRBD1; DNA: TGTGCCAGCAGATATAACAGGGGCTCTGGAAACACCATATATTTT; CDR3: CASRYNRGSGNTIYF
size: NA; length: 16; V: TRBV28; J: TRBJ1-2; D: NA; DNA: TGTGCCAGCAGTTTGGGGGTGGGGTATCTTGGTTATGGCTACACCTTC; CDR3: CASSLGVGYLGYGYTF
size: NA; length: 15; V: TRBV11-3; J: TRBJ2-5; D: NA; DNA: TGTGCCAGCAGCGCGGGGACTTACGGAGTAGAGACCCAGTACTTC; CDR3: CASSAGTYGVETQYF
size: NA; length: 15; V: TRBV27; J: TRBJ2-7; D: NA; DNA: TGTGCCAGCAGTTTGAAGTCAGGGGTTTCCTACGAGCAGTACTTC; CDR3: CASSLKSGVSYEQYF